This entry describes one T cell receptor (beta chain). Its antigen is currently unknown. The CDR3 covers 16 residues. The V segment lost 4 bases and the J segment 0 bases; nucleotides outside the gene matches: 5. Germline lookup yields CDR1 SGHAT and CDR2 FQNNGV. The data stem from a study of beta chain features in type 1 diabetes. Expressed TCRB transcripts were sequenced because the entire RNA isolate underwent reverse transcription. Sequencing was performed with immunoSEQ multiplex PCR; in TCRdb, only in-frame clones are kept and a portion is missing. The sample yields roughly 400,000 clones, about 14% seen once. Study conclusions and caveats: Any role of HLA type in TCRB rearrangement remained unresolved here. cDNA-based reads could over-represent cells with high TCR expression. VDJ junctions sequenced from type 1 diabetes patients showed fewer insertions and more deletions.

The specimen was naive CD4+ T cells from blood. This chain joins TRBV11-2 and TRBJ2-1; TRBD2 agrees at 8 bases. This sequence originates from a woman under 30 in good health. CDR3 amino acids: CASSSTGTSSYNEQFF. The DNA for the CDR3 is TGTGCCAGCAGCTCCACCGGGACTAGCTCCTACAATGAGCAGTTCTTC.